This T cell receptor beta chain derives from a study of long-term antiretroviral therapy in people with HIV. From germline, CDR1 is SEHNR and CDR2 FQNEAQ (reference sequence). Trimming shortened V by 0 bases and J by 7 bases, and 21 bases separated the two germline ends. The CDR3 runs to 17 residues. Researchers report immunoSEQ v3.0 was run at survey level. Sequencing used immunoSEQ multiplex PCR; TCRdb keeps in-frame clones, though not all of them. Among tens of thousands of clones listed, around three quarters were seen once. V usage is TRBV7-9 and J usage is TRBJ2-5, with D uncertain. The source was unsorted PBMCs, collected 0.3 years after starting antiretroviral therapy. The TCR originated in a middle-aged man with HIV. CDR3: CASSLAVRPLADGTQYF. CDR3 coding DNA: TGTGCCAGCAGCTTAGCCGTCCGGCCCCTCGCTGACGGGACCCAGTACTTC.